The 22 T cell receptor beta chains below come from one sample, sequenced in a study of cytomegalovirus exposure and HLA in healthy donors. The primer mix had 60 Vbeta and 13 Jbeta primers. The assay was immunoSEQ multiplex PCR, and TCRdb's table has in-frame clones only and misses some. The sample carries roughly 150,000 clones, 80% to 85% recorded once. What was sequenced was PBMCs. Receptors were obtained from a male donor in good health and CMV-seronegative.

The chain recombines TRBV5-5 with TRBJ2-1; D may be TRBD2 (6 bases). Germline V gene data show CDR1 as SGHKS and CDR2 as YYEKEE (reference sequence). The CDR3 sequence is 17 residues long. Trimming left V 3 bases short and J 0 bases short, with 16 bases between. The CDR3 reads CASSYDRGGSSYNEQFF. The CDR3 DNA sequence: TGTGCCAGCAGCTATGATCGTGGGGGGAGCTCCTACAATGAGCAGTTCTTC.

The chain couples TRBV6-4 to TRBJ2-3; 8 positions agree with TRBD2. V was clipped by 4 bases and J by 3 bases; unmatched bases: 0. The CDR3 has 13 amino acids. Looked up from germline, CDR1 is MRHNA and CDR2 is SNTAGT. The CDR3 loop reads CASSVAGTDTQYF. In DNA, the CDR3 is TGTGCCAGCAGTGTAGCGGGAACAGATACGCAGTATTTT.

This chain joins TRBV19 and TRBJ1-2, with D possibly TRBD1 on 6 matching bases. The CDR3 covers 18 residues. V was trimmed by 3 bases and J by 0 bases, leaving 20 bases between them. Germline CDR1 is LNHDA and CDR2 is SQIVND (reference sequence). The CDR3: CASSIDRWGQSTNYGYTF. The DNA for the CDR3 is TGTGCCAGTAGTATCGACAGGTGGGGGCAGTCCACTAACTATGGCTACACCTTC.

The chain employs TRBV10-1 and TRBJ1-2, with TRBD1 matching 9 bases. The germline CDR1 and CDR2 sequences are WNHNN and SYGVQD (reference sequence). The V gene end was trimmed by 8 bases and the J gene end by 4 bases; junction bases not matched to a gene: 11. This CDR3 contains 15 residues. The CDR3 DNA reads TGCGCCAGCGCTTGGAAATACAGGGGGCTCTATGGCTACACCTTC. Translation: CASAWKYRGLYGYTF.

Worth noting for this clone: The sample has other DNA sequences that encode this CDR3 too. The chain couples TRBV7-3 to TRBJ2-3; a weak D match, TRBD2 (5 bases). The germline V gene encodes CDR1 SGHTA and CDR2 FQGTGA. V lost 2 bases and J 1 base, leaving 7 bases between the germline ends. The CDR3 contains 14 residues. CDR3 sequence (DNA): TGTGCCAGCAGCTTAGGACTCCGCACAGATACGCAGTATTTT. Its translation is CASSLGLRTDTQYF.

The rearrangement joins TRBV28 to TRBJ2-1, with D perhaps matching TRBD2 (5 bases). This CDR3 has 15 residues. The germline V and J ends were trimmed by 1 base and 4 bases, with 11 bases remaining between them. Germline CDR1 and CDR2: MDHEN and SYDVKM. The chain's CDR3 is CASSLYSRLYNEQFF. For the CDR3, the DNA is TGTGCCAGCAGTTTATACTCGCGACTATACAATGAGCAGTTCTTC.

The chain employs TRBV10-3 and TRBJ2-7; TRBD1 aligns across 11 bases. Germline assignment: CDR1 ENHRY and CDR2 SYGVKD. This CDR3 comprises 16 residues. J was trimmed by 1 base and V by 3 bases; bases with no gene match: 5. CDR3 sequence reads: CAISEPGDRGSYEQYF. The CDR3 DNA is TGTGCCATCAGTGAACCGGGGGACAGGGGGTCCTACGAGCAGTACTTC.

A single count supports this clone. The chain recombines TRBV6-6 with TRBJ2-1; no clear D. This CDR3 is 15 amino acids long. CDR1 is MNHNY and CDR2 is SVGAGI in the germline V gene (reference sequence). The V gene lost 0 bases and the J gene lost 0 bases, with 6 bases spanning the gap. The CDR3 loop is CASSYSESSYNEQFF. DNA of the CDR3: TGTGCCAGCAGTTACTCGGAGAGCTCCTACAATGAGCAGTTCTTC.

The chain links TRBV29-1 to TRBJ2-5; 9 nucleotides line up with TRBD1. This CDR3 has 12 residues. Trimming removed 6 bases from V and 3 bases from J; junction bases left unmatched: 2. Germline CDR1 is SQVTM and CDR2 is ANQGSEA. CDR3: CSVRTGEETQYF. DNA of the CDR3: TGCAGCGTGAGGACAGGGGAAGAGACCCAGTACTTC.

The chain recombines TRBV5-6 with TRBJ2-7; tentatively, D is TRBD2 (6 bases). This CDR3 has 14 amino acids. Trimming pared 3 bases from V and 2 bases from J, leaving 12 bases between. Germline assignment: CDR1 SGHDT and CDR2 YYEEEE. The CDR3 spells CASSWRDVAYEQYF. The CDR3 nucleotides are TGTGCCAGCAGCTGGCGGGACGTAGCCTACGAGCAGTACTTC.

To note about this clone: Different DNA sequences within this sample yield the same CDR3. The chain has TRBV9 and TRBJ2-2, with 7 bases that match TRBD2. The CDR3 has 16 residues. From germline, CDR1 is SGDLS and CDR2 YYNGEE. V lost 0 bases, J lost 8 bases, and 10 bases stayed unmatched. The CDR3 region has the DNA TGTGCCAGCAGCGTAGGATGGGCGGGAGCCCCTGGGGAGCTGTTTTTT. Translation gives CASSVGWAGAPGELFF. Supplemented by reference TRBV9 and TRBJ2-2, the full variable domain reads DSGVTQTPKHLITATGQRVTLRCSPRSGDLSVYWYQQSLDQGLQFLIQYYNGEERAKGNILERFSAQQFPDLHSELNLSSLELGDSALYFCASSVGWAGAPGELFFGEGSRLTVL.

As DNA, the CDR3 is TGTGCCAGCAGCTTACAGGGGCTGAACACTGAAGCTTTCTTT. Translated, it gives CASSLQGLNTEAFF. V usage is TRBV7-9 and J usage is TRBJ1-1, with D possibly being TRBD1 (6 bases). Looked up from germline, CDR1 is SEHNR and CDR2 is FQNEAQ (reference sequence). Between the trimmed V and J ends, which lost 2 bases and 0 bases, there was a span of 7 bases. The CDR3 runs 14 residues.

This chain joins TRBV7-6 and TRBJ2-7, with 8 bases identical to TRBD2. This CDR3 comprises 16 residues. The ends lost 5 bases at V and 2 bases at J; junction bases unmatched: 11. In germline, CDR1 is SGHVS, CDR2 FNYEAQ. The CDR3 spells CASSQVGGRTPYEQYF. The CDR3 DNA is TGTGCCAGCAGCCAGGTGGGCGGGAGGACTCCCTACGAGCAGTACTTC.

V and J are TRBV11-2 and TRBJ1-1, with TRBD1 matching over 7 bases. The germline gives CDR1 SGHAT, CDR2 FQNNGV. The CDR3 totals 15 residues. The ends lost 3 bases at V and 0 bases at J; junction bases unmatched: 4. CDR3 bases: TGTGCCAGCAGCTTGAAGGGACAGCTGAACACTGAAGCTTTCTTT. It codes for CASSLKGQLNTEAFF. The full variable domain, completed using reference TRBV11-2 and TRBJ1-1, is EAGVAQSPRYKIIEKRQSVAFWCNPISGHATLYWYQQILGQGPKLLIQFQNNGVVDDSQLPKDRFSAERLKGVDSTLKIQPAKLEDSAVYLCASSLKGQLNTEAFFGQGTRLTVV.

The chain uses TRBV5-4 and TRBJ2-3; 9 bases match TRBD2. V lost 0 bases to trimming and J lost 4 bases; unmatched junction nucleotides: 6. There are 16 residues in the CDR3. Germline V lookup: CDR1 SGHNT, CDR2 YYREEE (reference sequence). In DNA form, the CDR3 reads TGTGCCAGCAGCTTGGGGTCGAGACTAGCGGCAGATACGCAGTATTTT. This codes for CASSLGSRLAADTQYF.

The genes are TRBV6-5 and TRBJ2-7, with TRBD1 matching over 10 bases. The ends lost 6 bases at V and 7 bases at J; junction bases unmatched: 12. The CDR3 loop spans 15 amino acids. The germline gives CDR1 MNHEY, CDR2 SVGAGI. The CDR3 DNA is TGTGCCAGCAGCAAGACAGGGACAGGGGTGGGGGAGCAGTACTTC. Encoded protein: CASSKTGTGVGEQYF.

The chain carries TRBV2 and TRBJ1-5, with 7 positions matching TRBD1. Trimming took 6 bases from V and 1 from J; bases not matched to a gene: 9. Germline-derived CDR1 and CDR2 are SNHLY and FYNNEI. There are 16 residues in the CDR3. CDR3 nucleotides: TGTGCCAGCAGACAGGGGTCGCACCCCAGCAATCAGCCCCAGCATTTT. It yields the protein CASRQGSHPSNQPQHF. Variable domain in full (rest from reference TRBV2 and TRBJ1-5): EPEVTQTPSHQVTQMGQEVILRCVPISNHLYFYWYRQILGQKVEFLVSFYNNEISEKSEIFDDQFSVERPDGSNFTLKIRSTKLEDSAMYFCASRQGSHPSNQPQHFGDGTRLSIL.

The chain uses TRBV18 and TRBJ1-2; D gene uncertain. CDR3 length: 14 residues. The V end was cut by 2 bases, the J end by 6 bases, with 13 bases between. Germline CDR1 reads KGHSH; CDR2 reads LQKENI. CDR3 coding DNA: TGTGCCAGCTCACCATTTCTAGGGAGGAATGGCTACACCTTC. It specifies CASSPFLGRNGYTF.

This chain joins TRBV2 and TRBJ1-5, with a tentative D call TRBD1 (6 bases). Looked up from germline, CDR1 is SNHLY and CDR2 is FYNNEI. V was pared by 3 bases and J by 1 base, with 16 bases between. The length of the CDR3 is 17 residues. CDR3 region: CASSDRVAGASNQPQHF. The CDR3, as DNA: TGTGCCAGCAGTGATAGGGTGGCGGGGGCAAGCAATCAGCCCCAGCATTTT. Using reference TRBV2 and TRBJ1-5 for the parts outside the CDR3, the full variable domain is EPEVTQTPSHQVTQMGQEVILRCVPISNHLYFYWYRQILGQKVEFLVSFYNNEISEKSEIFDDQFSVERPDGSNFTLKIRSTKLEDSAMYFCASSDRVAGASNQPQHFGDGTRLSIL.

This rearrangement joins TRBV2 to TRBJ1-1; TRBD1 matches 9 bases. V was pared by 6 bases and J by 2 bases, with 16 bases of the junction left unmatched. Germline CDR1 is SNHLY and CDR2 is FYNNEI. The CDR3 runs to 18 residues. Written as DNA, the CDR3 is TGTGCCAGCAGCTACCTTTCCCGGGACAGGGAGGCAAACACTGAAGCTTTCTTT. Protein product: CASSYLSRDREANTEAFF.

CDR3 DNA sequence: TGCGCCAGCAGCCCTCCACGGGGACAAGCCAAAAACATTCAGTACTTC. It codes for CASSPPRGQAKNIQYF. V and J are TRBV5-1 and TRBJ2-4; a weak D match, TRBD1 (6 bases). The CDR3 length is 16 residues. Deletions cut 4 bases from V and 0 bases from J, with 14 bases between. The germline CDR1 and CDR2 sequences are SGHRS and YFSETQ.

This clone was observed a handful of times. The V and J genes are TRBV7-2 and TRBJ2-2; 7 bases agree with TRBD2. V trimming: 0 bases; J trimming: 6 bases; junction bases outside the gene matches: 4. The CDR3 is made up of 15 amino acids. Looked up from germline, CDR1 is SGHTA and CDR2 is FQGNSA. The CDR3 bases are TGTGCCAGCAGCTTAGCCGGGGGGAAGGCCGGGGAGCTGTTTTTT. Translated: CASSLAGGKAGELFF.